Following are 22 T cell receptor beta chains from one sample sequenced in a study of blood T cell repertoires in COVID-19. The method was immunoSEQ multiplex PCR; TCRdb's version includes in-frame clones alone and lacks a portion of them. Among 100,000 or so clones listed, almost 80% were seen once. Sequenced sample: peripheral blood. The receptors were gathered from a man aged 55 to 69 with active or convalescent COVID-19.

The chain recombines TRBV18 with TRBJ2-1; 16 bases fit TRBD2. After removal of 6 bases from V and 7 bases from J, the junction contained 21 bases not matched to a gene. The CDR3 length is 21 residues. CDR1 is KGHSH, CDR2 LQKENI, per germline. The CDR3 DNA reads as TGTGCCAGCTCTCGTTCCGGGACTAGCGGGAGGGCCCCCGCAGTGGGGAATGAGCAGTTCTTC. Amino acid sequence: CASSRSGTSGRAPAVGNEQFF.

The CDR3 here is CASSPIGVRNEQFF. DNA of the CDR3: TGCGCCAGCAGCCCGATCGGGGTTCGCAATGAGCAGTTCTTC. The chain combines TRBV5-1 with TRBJ2-1, with D maybe TRBD2 (5 bases). V was trimmed by 4 bases and J by 6 bases, leaving 14 bases between them. The CDR3 sequence is 14 residues long. The germline gives CDR1 SGHRS, CDR2 YFSETQ. Full variable domain (rest looked up from reference TRBV5-1 and TRBJ2-1): KAGVTQTPRYLIKTRGQQVTLSCSPISGHRSVSWYQQTPGQGLQFLFEYFSETQRNKGNFPGRFSGRQFSNSRSEMNVSTLELGDSALYLCASSPIGVRNEQFFGPGTRLTVL.

This clone turned up a few times. This chain uses TRBV4-1 with TRBJ1-1, with 10 bases matching TRBD1. Germline trimming cut 4 bases from V and 1 base from J; bases unmatched to any gene: 9. Germline V CDR1 and CDR2: MGHRA, YSYEKL. This CDR3 has 17 amino acids. The CDR3 spells CASSRSGQGDQNTEAFF. The CDR3 bases are TGCGCCAGCAGCCGCTCTGGACAGGGGGATCAGAACACTGAAGCTTTCTTT.

This chain uses TRBV6-2 or TRBV6-3 with TRBJ2-5; weak D call: TRBD2 (7 bases). The CDR3 length is 14 residues. Germline values: CDR1 MNHEY, CDR2 SVGEGT. V was pared by 6 bases and J by 3 bases, with 14 bases between. The CDR3 sequence is CASSKGGAEETQYF. The CDR3 DNA follows: TGTGCCAGCAGCAAGGGGGGGGCGGAAGAGACCCAGTACTTC.

The chain combines TRBV6-6 with TRBJ2-1; D remains unclear. The CDR3 has 11 residues. Trimming removed 4 bases from V and 7 bases from J, with 5 bases in between. The germline V gene has CDR1 MNHNY and CDR2 SVGAGI (reference sequence). CDR3 in amino acids: CASSSMNEQFF. The DNA for the CDR3 is TGTGCCAGCAGTTCTATGAATGAGCAGTTCTTC.

This clone was observed once. V and J are TRBV6-4 and TRBJ1-4; perhaps TRBD1 as D (6 bases). The CDR3 length is 16 residues. V was cut by 6 bases and J by 2 bases, with 16 bases left in between. Germline loops: CDR1 MRHNA, CDR2 SNTAGT. CDR3 protein: CASRRQAGMTNEKLFF. CDR3 bases: TGTGCCAGCAGACGACAGGCGGGCATGACTAATGAAAAACTGTTTTTT.

The genes are TRBV3-1 (or the pseudogene TRBV3-2) and TRBJ2-1; TRBD2 matches at 10 bases. V lost 2 bases to trimming and J lost 8 bases; unmatched junction nucleotides: 6. This CDR3 is built from 15 residues. Germline V gene sequence: CDR1 LGHDT, CDR2 YNNKEL (reference sequence). The CDR3 DNA follows: TGTGCCAGCAGCCAAATTTCTAGCGGGAGAGATGAGCAGTTCTTC. Translating gives CASSQISSGRDEQFF.

The CDR3 DNA reads TGTGCCAGCAGCTTGAATGTAGCCGGGACTGAAGCTTTCTTT. Translated: CASSLNVAGTEAFF. The chain links TRBV5-4 to TRBJ1-1; D ambiguous. Germline CDR1 SGHNT, CDR2 YYREEE (reference sequence). V lost 1 base to trimming and J lost 5 bases, with 12 bases between them. This CDR3 has 14 residues.

The gene calls are TRBV5-5 and TRBJ1-6, with 8 bases fitting TRBD1. The ends lost 4 bases at V and 1 base at J; junction bases unmatched: 7. Germline lookup yields CDR1 SGHKS and CDR2 YYEKEE (reference sequence). CDR3 length: 17 amino acids. The chain's CDR3 is CASSEDRVGSYNSPLHF. The CDR3 DNA reads as TGTGCCAGCAGCGAGGACAGGGTCGGATCCTATAATTCACCCCTCCACTTT. The full variable domain, completed using reference TRBV5-5 and TRBJ1-6, is DAGVTQSPTHLIKTRGQQVTLRCSPISGHKSVSWYQQVLGQGPQFIFQYYEKEERGRGNFPDRFSARQFPNYSSELNVNALLLGDSALYLCASSEDRVGSYNSPLHFGNGTRLTVT.

This clone has just one count. The chain is built from TRBV19 and TRBJ1-2; the match to TRBD1 covers 11 bases. Germline trimming cut 5 bases from V and 0 bases from J; bases unmatched to any gene: 11. Germline loops: CDR1 LNHDA, CDR2 SQIVND (reference sequence). The CDR3 covers 18 residues. The CDR3 DNA follows: TGTGCCAGTAGTCCTGACTGGGACAGGGGGTCAGCTAACTATGGCTACACCTTC. This translates into CASSPDWDRGSANYGYTF.

This chain uses TRBV28 with TRBJ2-3; the D gene is possibly TRBD2 (6 bases). Germline lookup yields CDR1 MDHEN and CDR2 SYDVKM. V was pared by 3 bases and J by 5 bases, with 15 bases between. The CDR3 is made up of 15 amino acids. The CDR3 sequence is CASSFLGGTRDTQYF. For the CDR3, the DNA is TGTGCCAGCAGTTTTTTGGGCGGGACCAGAGATACGCAGTATTTT.

In this sample, this clone turned up once. The chain is built from TRBV4-1 and TRBJ2-1, with 13 bases aligning to TRBD2. With V trimmed by 5 bases and J by 10 bases, 14 bases remained unmatched. This CDR3 spans 17 amino acids. Germline loops: CDR1 MGHRA, CDR2 YSYEKL. The CDR3 here is CASSDPPLLAGGHEQFF. CDR3 in DNA: TGCGCCAGCAGCGACCCCCCACTACTAGCGGGAGGGCACGAGCAGTTCTTC.

In this sample, this clone turned up a few times. This rearrangement joins TRBV19 to TRBJ1-5, with a tentative D call TRBD1 (6 bases). There are 14 residues in the CDR3. Looked up from germline, CDR1 is LNHDA and CDR2 is SQIVND (reference sequence). Trimming shortened V by 3 bases and J by 6 bases, and 12 bases separated the two germline ends. CDR3 coding DNA: TGTGCCAGTAGTATGGCGGGGGCATCTCAGCCCCAGCATTTT. Its translation: CASSMAGASQPQHF.

The chain is built from TRBV11-3 and TRBJ2-7; 7 nucleotides align to TRBD1. This CDR3 has 16 residues. Trimming removed 2 bases from V and 2 bases from J; junction bases left unmatched: 9. Per germline, CDR1 SGHNT and CDR2 YENEEA. As DNA, the CDR3 is TGTGCCAGCAGCTTACGCTCTCACAGGGGAACCTACGAGCAGTACTTC. It yields the protein CASSLRSHRGTYEQYF.

This clone was detected only a few times. The rearrangement links TRBV6-5 to TRBJ1-1, with TRBD1 matching over 8 bases. The germline V gene has CDR1 MNHEY and CDR2 SVGAGI. After removal of 6 bases from V and 5 bases from J, the junction contained 5 bases not matched to a gene. The CDR3 totals 13 residues. The CDR3 bases are TGTGCCAGCAGCCCCAGGGGGCATACTGAAGCTTTCTTT. It encodes CASSPRGHTEAFF.

The V gene is TRBV29-1, the J gene TRBJ1-2; TRBD1 is a possible D gene (5 bases). V dropped 6 bases and J dropped 4 bases, with 12 bases sitting between them. The CDR3 runs 12 residues. CDR1 SQVTM and CDR2 ANQGSEA come from the germline V gene. The CDR3 protein is CSVAGTGYGYTF. In DNA, the CDR3 is TGCAGCGTGGCCGGGACTGGCTATGGCTACACCTTC.

This clone was observed a few times. This chain uses TRBV7-8 with TRBJ2-2; 10 nucleotides match TRBD2. The CDR3 consists of 15 residues. Trimming at V came to 2 bases and at J to 8 bases, leaving 5 bases not matched to a gene. CDR1 is SGHVS and CDR2 is FQNEAQ in the germline V gene. The CDR3 bases are TGTGCCAGCAGCTTAAGCGGGAGGGCCGCGGGGGAGCTGTTTTTT. This gives the protein CASSLSGRAAGELFF.

This clone was seen once. An end of the junction does not agree with germline; a read error may underlie this. The chain has TRBV28 and TRBJ1-1; D perhaps matches TRBD1 (5 bases). The CDR3 is 14 amino acids. Germline V gene data show CDR1 as MDHEN and CDR2 as SYDVKM. CDR3 sequence (DNA): TGTGCCACCAGTTCGGGGGAGTCTCGGGTTGGAGCTTTCTTT. Its protein product is CATSSGESRVGAFF. Filled out from reference TRBV28 and TRBJ1-1, the complete variable domain reads DVKVTQSSRYLVKRTGEKVFLECVQDMDHENMFWYRQDPGLGLRLIYFSYDVKMKEKGDIPEGYSVSREKKERFSLILESASTNQTSMYLCATSSGESRVGAFFGQGTRLTVV.

This chain joins TRBV3-1 (or the pseudogene TRBV3-2) and TRBJ2-1, with 9 positions matching TRBD1. The CDR3 has 17 amino acids. Germline V gene lookup returns CDR1 LGHDT and CDR2 YNNKEL (reference sequence). The junction had 7 bases not matched to a gene; V was cut back by 4 bases and J by 0 bases. CDR3 sequence: CASSLWTGASSYNEQFF. DNA for the CDR3: TGTGCCAGCAGCCTCTGGACAGGGGCAAGCTCCTACAATGAGCAGTTCTTC.

The J gene is TRBJ2-1, the V gene TRBV7-9; 10 bases are shared with TRBD2. The ends lost 5 bases at V and 6 bases at J; junction bases unmatched: 7. Germline V gene sequence: CDR1 SEHNR, CDR2 FQNEAQ (reference sequence). The length of the CDR3 is 15 residues. CDR3 sequence (DNA): TGTGCCAGCAGCCCTCTAGCGGGGGCCCTCAATGAGCAGTTCTTC. Its translation: CASSPLAGALNEQFF.

V and J are TRBV11-2 and TRBJ2-7, with 10 bases fitting TRBD2. The ends lost 1 base at V and 4 bases at J; junction bases unmatched: 10. This CDR3 spans 17 amino acids. CDR1 and CDR2 (germline): SGHAT, FQNNGV. The DNA for the CDR3 is TGTGCCAGCAGCTTAGTAATGGCTAGCGGGAGTCTGTACGAGCAGTACGTC. It translates to CASSLVMASGSLYEQYV.

The gene calls are TRBV19 and TRBJ2-5; possibly TRBD2 for D (5 bases). Deletions cut 5 bases from V and 2 bases from J, with 9 bases between. The CDR3 sequence is 13 residues long. Looked up from germline, CDR1 is LNHDA and CDR2 is SQIVND (reference sequence). CDR3 sequence reads: CASSPPGQETQYF. CDR3 DNA sequence: TGTGCCAGTAGTCCCCCGGGGCAAGAGACCCAGTACTTC.